This TCR beta chain was observed in a study of T-cell reconstitution after alpha-beta-depleted transplantation in children. This sample's TCRbeta library carried unique molecular identifier barcodes. One entry per CDR3 protein, called by TCRdb with MiXCR from the PCR reads. Of about 230,000 distinct CDR3 sequences listed, 7.5% to 10% are singletons. In its sample, this clonotype was seen many times. The length of the CDR3 is 18 residues. Per germline, CDR1 DFQATT and CDR2 SNEGSKA (reference sequence). The V gene end was trimmed by 4 bases and the J gene end by 0 bases; junction bases not matched to a gene: 15.

This receptor was taken from a human donor who donated a stem cell graft to a child with SCID. The chain couples TRBV20-1 to TRBJ2-3; 8 positions agree with TRBD2. The specimen comprised PBMCs from the stem cell graft donor, sampled from the stem cell graft. CDR3 residues: CSAKAGSGGPSSTDTQYF. DNA for the CDR3: TGCAGTGCTAAAGCGGGCAGCGGGGGCCCCTCTAGCACAGATACGCAGTATTTT.